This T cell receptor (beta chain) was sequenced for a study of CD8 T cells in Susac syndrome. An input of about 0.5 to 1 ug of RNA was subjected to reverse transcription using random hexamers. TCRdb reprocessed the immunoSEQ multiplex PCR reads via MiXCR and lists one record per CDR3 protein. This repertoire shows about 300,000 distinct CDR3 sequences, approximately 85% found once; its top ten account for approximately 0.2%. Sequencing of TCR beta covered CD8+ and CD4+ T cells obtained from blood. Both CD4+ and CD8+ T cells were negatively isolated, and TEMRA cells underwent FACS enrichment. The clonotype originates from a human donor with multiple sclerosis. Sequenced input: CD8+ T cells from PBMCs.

CDR3 bases: TGTGCCAGCAGCCAGGTAGCAGCTATGAACACTGAAGCTTTCTTT. Encoded protein: CASSQVAAMNTEAFF. The chain couples TRBV7-9 to TRBJ1-1; D is undetermined. The CDR3 contains 15 residues. V was clipped by 5 bases and J by 0 bases, with 13 bases between them. Germline CDR1 SEHNR, CDR2 FQNEAQ (reference sequence).